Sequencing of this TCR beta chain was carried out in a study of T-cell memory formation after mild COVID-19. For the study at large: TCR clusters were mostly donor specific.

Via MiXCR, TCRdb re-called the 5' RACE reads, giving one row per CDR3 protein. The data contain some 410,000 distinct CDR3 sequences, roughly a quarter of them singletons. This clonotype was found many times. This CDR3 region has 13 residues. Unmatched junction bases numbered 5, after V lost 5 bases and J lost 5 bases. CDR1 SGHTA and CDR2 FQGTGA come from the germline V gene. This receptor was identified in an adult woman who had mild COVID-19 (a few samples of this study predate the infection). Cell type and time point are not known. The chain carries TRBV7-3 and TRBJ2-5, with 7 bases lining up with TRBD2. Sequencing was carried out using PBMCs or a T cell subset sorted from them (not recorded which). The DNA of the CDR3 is TGTGCCAGCAGCCCCTACGGGGGGGAGACCCAGTACTTC. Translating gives CASSPYGGETQYF. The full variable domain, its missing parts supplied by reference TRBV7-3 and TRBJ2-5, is GAGVSQTPSNKVTEKGKYVELRCDPISGHTALYWYRQSLGQGPEFLIYFQGTGAADDSGLPNDRFFAVRPEGSVSTLKIQRTERGDSAVYLCASSPYGGETQYFGPGTRLLVL.